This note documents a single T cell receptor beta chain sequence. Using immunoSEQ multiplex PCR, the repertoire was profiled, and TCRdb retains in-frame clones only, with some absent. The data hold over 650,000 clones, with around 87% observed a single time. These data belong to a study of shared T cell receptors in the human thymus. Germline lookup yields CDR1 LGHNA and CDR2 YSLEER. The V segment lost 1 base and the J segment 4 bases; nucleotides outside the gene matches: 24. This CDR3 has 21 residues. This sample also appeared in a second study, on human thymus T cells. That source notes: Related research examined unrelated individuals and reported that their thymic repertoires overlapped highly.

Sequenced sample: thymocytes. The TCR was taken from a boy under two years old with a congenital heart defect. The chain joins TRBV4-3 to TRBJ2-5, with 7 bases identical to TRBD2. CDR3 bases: TGCGCCAGCAGCCAAGGACTAGCCAACGTCAGAGATCTCCACTTCGCAGAGACCCAGTACTTC. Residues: CASSQGLANVRDLHFAETQYF.